The clone carrying this T cell receptor beta chain came up a few times. Antigen specificity is unknown. The data were taken from a study of cytomegalovirus exposure and HLA in healthy donors. Study results and caveats: Most subjects had HLA-A and HLA-B alleles reportedly predicted accurately by TCR beta sequences. Reportedly, fewer N-insertions than the roughly 600-donor mean appeared in an Asian-associated ancestry cluster in a later analysis. Reports credit the classifier with highly specific, highly sensitive diagnosis of cytomegalovirus status.

The CDR3 totals 13 residues. The germline CDR1 and CDR2 sequences are MNHEY and SVGAGI. The V end lost 5 bases, the J end lost 2 bases, and 7 bases lay between the germline ends. Donors in the study were healthy people who gave bone marrow. Researchers ran the PCR with 60 Vbeta and 13 Jbeta primers. The method was immunoSEQ multiplex PCR; TCRdb's version includes in-frame clones alone and lacks a portion of them. The sample contains 120,000 to 150,000 clones, 77% of which appear only once. The receptor was isolated from a female donor in good health and CMV-seronegative. Sequenced: PBMCs. The J gene is TRBJ1-3, the V gene TRBV6-5, with D unclear. In DNA, the CDR3 is TGTGCCAGCAGTGAAATAGCTGGAAACACCATATATTTT. Protein product: CASSEIAGNTIYF.